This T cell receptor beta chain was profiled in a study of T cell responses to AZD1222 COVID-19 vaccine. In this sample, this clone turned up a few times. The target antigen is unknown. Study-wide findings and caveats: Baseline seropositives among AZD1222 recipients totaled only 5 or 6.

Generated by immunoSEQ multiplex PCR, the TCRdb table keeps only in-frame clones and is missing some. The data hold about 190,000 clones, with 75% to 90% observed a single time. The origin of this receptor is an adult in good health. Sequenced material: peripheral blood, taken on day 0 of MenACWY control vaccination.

For the CDR3, the DNA is TGTGCCAGCAGCTTTACAGACGATCAGCCCCAGCATTTT. Its translation: CASSFTDDQPQHF. The genes are TRBV11-2 and TRBJ1-5; no definite D call. V gave up 3 bases and J gave up 5 bases, with 8 bases separating them. This CDR3 comprises 13 residues. Germline assignment: CDR1 SGHAT and CDR2 FQNNGV.